These T cell receptor beta chains were read from a single sample in a study of shared clonotypes between healthy human individuals. The method was immunoSEQ multiplex PCR; TCRdb's version includes in-frame clones alone and lacks a portion of them. The data hold about 110,000 clones, with under 70% observed a single time. Material: memory CD8+ T cells sorted from blood. These receptors were collected from a young woman in good health. CDR3s include the opening cysteine and the closing phenylalanine or tryptophan. D genes are given only for firm matches. A row's size may be missing; if present it is once, few, many or a size class.

D	V	size	J	DNA	CDR3
.	TRBV14	few	TRBJ2-1	TGTGCCAGCAGCCAAGCGGGGGAGCCTTACAATGAGCAGTTCTTC	CASSQAGEPYNEQFF
.	TRBV6-4	few	TRBJ1-4	TGTGCCAGCAGTGAACGGGCTGAGGAAAAACTGTTTTTT	CASSERAEEKLFF
.	TRBV15	many	TRBJ2-2	TGTGCCACCAGCAGAGATCGCGAAACCGGGGAGCTGTTTTTT	CATSRDRETGELFF
TRBD2	TRBV15	.	TRBJ2-3	TGTGCCACCAGCAGAGAGCCTAGCGGTATTGCAGATACGCAGTATTTT	CATSREPSGIADTQYF
TRBD1	TRBV30	.	TRBJ1-4	TGTGCCTGGAGTGTACCGGGACAGGGATTTGAAAAACTGTTTTTT	CAWSVPGQGFEKLFF
TRBD2	TRBV28	many	TRBJ2-7	TGTGCCACTGCCTGGGCGGGAGGGAGGGAGCAGTACTTC	CATAWAGGREQYF
.	TRBV2	.	TRBJ1-2	TGTGCCAGCAGTTTGAGTGTGGGGACCAGGGGCAGGACCTATGGCTACACCTTC	CASSLSVGTRGRTYGYTF
.	TRBV7-6	.	TRBJ2-1	TGTGCCAGCAGTCTGCTGGCCTCCTACAATGAGCAGTTCTTC	CASSLLASYNEQFF
.	TRBV29-1	.	TRBJ2-1	TGCAGCGTTGTTTGGGCAAGGGGAGGAAATGAGCAGTTCTTC	CSVVWARGGNEQFF
TRBD1	TRBV28	few	TRBJ2-1	TGTGCCAGCAGTAAACAAGCCGGGACAGCAAACAATGAGCAGTTCTTC	CASSKQAGTANNEQFF
TRBD1	TRBV7-2	.	TRBJ1-4	TGTGCCAGCAGCATCCGGGACAGGGCTGAAAAACTGTTTTTT	CASSIRDRAEKLFF
TRBD1	TRBV5-5	.	TRBJ1-2	TGTGCCAGCAGCCCGGAGGTGGGACAGGGAGGCGACTATGGCTACACCTTC	CASSPEVGQGGDYGYTF
.	TRBV13	.	TRBJ2-7	TGTGCCAGCAGCCCCGGGACATCTTACGAGCAGTACTTC	CASSPGTSYEQYF
TRBD1	TRBV5-6	few	TRBJ1-2	TGTGCCAGCAGCGGGGACAGCTATACTAACTATGGCTACACCTTC	CASSGDSYTNYGYTF
.	TRBV28	.	TRBJ1-1	TGTGCCAGCAGTTTTAGGTATCGTCGGTCCACTGAAGCTTTCTTT	CASSFRYRRSTEAFF
TRBD1	TRBV19	few	TRBJ2-5	TGTGCCAGTAGTACCCTCAGGACAGGCACAGAGACCCAGTACTTC	CASSTLRTGTETQYF
.	TRBV23-1	.	TRBJ1-5	TGCGCCAGCCGCAATCCCCAGGGGTTCGGCAATCAGCCCCAGCATTTT	CASRNPQGFGNQPQHF
.	TRBV7-8	.	TRBJ2-3	TGTGCCAGCAGCCGGAGGGGTTTATCCCAAGATACGCAGTATTTT	CASSRRGLSQDTQYF
TRBD1	TRBV5-1	once	TRBJ2-3	TGCGCCAGCAGCTTGGGACAGGGGCAAGATACGCAGTATTTT	CASSLGQGQDTQYF
TRBD1	TRBV27	.	TRBJ2-6	TGTGCCAGCAGGCGGACAGGGGTTGCTGGGGCCAACGTCCTGACTTTC	CASRRTGVAGANVLTF
TRBD2	TRBV7-6	.	TRBJ2-7	TGTGCCAGCAGCGAACTAGCGACCTACGAGCAGTACTTC	CASSELATYEQYF
.	TRBV27	.	TRBJ1-2	TGTGCCAGCAGTTTAGTAAAGGGGTCGGACTATGGCTACACCTTC	CASSLVKGSDYGYTF
.	TRBV5-1	.	TRBJ2-1	TGCGCCAGCAGCTTGGATGTGAGCTCCTACAATGAGCAGTTCTTC	CASSLDVSSYNEQFF
.	TRBV7-3	.	TRBJ2-1	TGTGCCAGCAGCTTGTTTTGCAGGTCGACCGAGGGCATCTACAATGAGCAGTTCTTC	CASSLFCRSTEGIYNEQFF